This T cell receptor (beta chain) was captured by sequencing in a study of T cells in Graves' hyperthyroidism and ophthalmopathy. Overall study: Peripheral blood was acquired at first diagnosis, ahead of any therapy whatsoever.

Findings of the study overall: Most thyroid clonotypes expanded above 0.001 were also detected in blood. It was a median approximately six months before onset that the model predicted ophthalmopathy.

Patients showing uncontrolled infection, other autoimmune disease, pregnancy or lactation were ineligible. RNA transcripts gave rise to amplified TCR beta CDR3 regions. The HTBI set primed first-round TCR CDR3 RT-PCR. One entry per CDR3 protein, called by TCRdb with MiXCR from the multiplex PCR reads. The repertoire consists of 300,000 to 450,000 distinct CDR3 sequences, with more than 15% occurring once and the leading ten covering about a quarter. The CDR3 length is 14 residues. Germline assignment: CDR1 MNHEY and CDR2 SMNVEV (reference sequence). J gave up 6 bases and V 4 bases, and 6 bases lay outside the gene matches. This clonotype was picked up many times. Its antigen is still unknown.

V and J are TRBV27 and TRBJ2-7, with 10 bases fitting TRBD2. This receptor was obtained from a woman aged 18-30 years with Graves' hyperthyroidism that later progressed to Graves' ophthalmopathy. Input material: blood. The CDR3 DNA is TGTGCCAGCAGTTCCGGGACTAGCGCGGCCGAGCAGTACTTC. Its translation: CASSSGTSAAEQYF.